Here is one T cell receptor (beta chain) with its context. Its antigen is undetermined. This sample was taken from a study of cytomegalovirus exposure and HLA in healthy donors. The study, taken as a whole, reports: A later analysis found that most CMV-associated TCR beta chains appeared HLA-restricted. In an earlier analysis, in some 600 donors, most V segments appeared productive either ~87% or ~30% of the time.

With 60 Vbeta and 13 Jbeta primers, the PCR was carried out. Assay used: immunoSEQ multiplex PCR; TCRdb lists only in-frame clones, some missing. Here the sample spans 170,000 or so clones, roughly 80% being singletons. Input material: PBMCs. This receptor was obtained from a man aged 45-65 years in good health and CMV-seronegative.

The CDR3 protein is CASSLMGEFAYEQYF. The CDR3, as DNA: TGTGCCAGCAGCTTAATGGGCGAGTTTGCGTACGAGCAGTACTTC. This chain links TRBV7-2 with TRBJ2-7; D uncertain. The V and J ends lost 2 bases and 4 bases respectively, with 15 bases between them. The CDR3 has 15 residues. Germline V lookup: CDR1 SGHTA, CDR2 FQGNSA.